This T cell receptor (beta chain) stems from a study of siplizumab effects on memory and regulatory T cells. Germline loops: CDR1 KGHSH, CDR2 LQKENI. This CDR3 region has 13 residues. V lost 6 bases and J lost 5, with 13 bases in between. Regarding this clone: What it recognizes is unknown.

The table came from immunoSEQ multiplex PCR; TCRdb's copy has only in-frame clones and leaves some out. The sample shows over 90,000 clones, approximately 90% of them seen only once. Points from the study as a whole: Controls had approximately 27% Treg-derived mappable alloreactive CD4+ clones on average, versus approximately 70% with siplizumab. Researchers could map only a minor fraction of alloreactive clones to unstimulated subsets.

This receptor was identified in a human donor in good health. Material: CD4+ T cells sorted from blood. This rearrangement joins TRBV18 to TRBJ1-2; possibly TRBD1 for D (5 bases). For the CDR3, the DNA is TGTGCCAGCTCCCAGACAGCAGGGTATGGCTACACCTTC. This gives the protein CASSQTAGYGYTF.